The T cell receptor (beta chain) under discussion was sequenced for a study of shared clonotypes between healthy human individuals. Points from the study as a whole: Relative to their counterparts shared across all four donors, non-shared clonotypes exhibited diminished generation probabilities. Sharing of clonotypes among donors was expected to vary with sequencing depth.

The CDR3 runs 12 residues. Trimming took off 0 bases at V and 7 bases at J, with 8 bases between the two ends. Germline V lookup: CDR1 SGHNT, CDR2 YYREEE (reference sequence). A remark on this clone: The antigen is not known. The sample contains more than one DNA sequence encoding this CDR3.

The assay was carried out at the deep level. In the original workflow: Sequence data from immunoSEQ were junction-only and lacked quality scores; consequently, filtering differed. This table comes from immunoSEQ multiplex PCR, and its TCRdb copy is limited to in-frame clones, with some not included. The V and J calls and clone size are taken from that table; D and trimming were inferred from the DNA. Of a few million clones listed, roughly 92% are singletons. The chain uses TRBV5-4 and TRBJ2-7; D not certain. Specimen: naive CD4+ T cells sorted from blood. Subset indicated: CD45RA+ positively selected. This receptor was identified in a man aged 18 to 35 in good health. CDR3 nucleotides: TGTGCCAGCAGCTTGGCAGGACGAGAGCAGTACTTC. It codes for CASSLAGREQYF.